Detailed here is one T cell receptor beta chain. This record belongs to a study of T cell responses to AZD1222 COVID-19 vaccine. Trimming pared 6 bases from V and 7 bases from J, leaving 10 bases between. The CDR3 runs 12 residues. Germline V gene lookup returns CDR1 MNHEY and CDR2 SVGAGI. Libraries were prepared by immunoSEQ multiplex PCR; TCRdb keeps only in-frame clonotypes and omits some of them. This sample yields 150,000 to 200,000 clones, of which 85% to 90% are seen a single time; about 4.3% belongs to the top ten. Sequenced material: peripheral blood, taken 28 days after the second dose of the MenACWY control vaccine. The receptor's source is an adult who received the MenACWY meningococcal vaccine as a control. The chain is built from TRBV6-5 and TRBJ1-3; no reliable D call. The CDR3 DNA follows: TGTGCCAGCAGGGGCCGGCCGAACACCATATATTTT. It is translated as CASRGRPNTIYF.